This T cell receptor (beta chain) was recovered during a study of cytomegalovirus exposure and HLA in healthy donors (dated by TCRdb to 2015 to 2018). General notes on the study: In an earlier analysis of some 550 of the donors, 276 Gb of sequence data and 117 million unique TCR beta sequences from roughly 180 million T cells were reported. Roughly 300 gigabases of sequencing data and around 85 million unique TCR sequences made up an early release that covered under 750 HLA-typed donors. Among the roughly 400 genotyped donors, approximately 82% belonged to the genetic ancestry cluster associated with self-reported Caucasian donors. The study aimed to test whether signatures of past pathogen exposure could be identified by cataloging public T cell receptors. The T cell repertoires of several hundred subjects were profiled by immunosequencing and related to cytomegalovirus serostatus. A separate validation cohort of 100 to 150 different subjects was used in addition to the approximately 610-subject first cohort. The study combined high-throughput TCR immunosequencing, statistical association of individual TCRs with disease status, and machine learning to predict cytomegalovirus infection status. In a later analysis, previously published TCR beta repertoires from hundreds of donors were re-analyzed and high-resolution HLA genotyping was added so that TCR occurrence patterns could be studied. The later analysis used no new phenotypic data to find candidate immune exposures, relying instead on TCR beta sequences and their occurrence across donors. In an earlier analysis of a few hundred of the donors, high-throughput TCR beta sequencing was used to judge whether each TCR beta V gene segment behaved as functional or pseudogenic. Donor age, sex, ethnicity and CMV serostatus were compiled alongside the repertoire data. In a later genetic analysis, genome-wide SNP genotypes for 398 of the 666 donors were used, and that subset was treated as a discovery cohort. Every discovery cohort repertoire had been produced on one sequencing platform. HLA typing included class I and class II loci at four-digit resolution. Typing coverage differed by locus: A, B, C, DRB1 and DQB1 were typed in roughly 629-630 donors, DQA1 in about 550, DPA1 in roughly 590, and DPB1 in approximately 450. About five DR-DQ haplotypes were treated as single units for association and clustering because of strong linkage in the cohort. Among around 400 genotyped donors of the cohort, an average of about 240,000 unique TCR beta nucleotide sequences was sequenced per donor, of which roughly 18% were non-productive. The research as a whole found: According to a later genetic analysis, donors in an Asian-associated ancestry cluster had fewer N-insertions in productive TCRs than the approximately 700-donor mean. Because counts were too low, approximately 18 rarely observed V segments, including chromosome 9 orphons, were excluded from the earlier analysis of 500 to 700 of the donors. Assigning TCR associations to individual alleles was difficult when HLA alleles, especially DR and DQ, strongly co-occurred. Correlated functional status among segregating V segments might reflect linkage disequilibrium, but an unknown experimental factor could not be ruled out. The cohort was sequenced for TCR beta chains only, and without alpha or paired-chain data the features that could be detected were limited. In an earlier analysis of 587 of the donors, most TCR beta V segments appeared in productive rearrangements about 87% or about 30% of the time, broadly matching IMGT annotations. The only immune exposure information available for the cohort was CMV serostatus. The sequencing pipeline was judged likely to have produced a cluster of highly shared sequence variants as a technical artifact. In vitro tests confirmed that a few of the cytomegalovirus-associated TCR beta chains recognize cytomegalovirus antigens. The study gave a list of some 150 TCR beta chains associated with cytomegalovirus. A later analysis associated about 18,000 TCR beta sequences with specific HLA alleles at a false discovery rate of 0.05. The classifier was reported to diagnose cytomegalovirus status with high specificity and sensitivity in both the original and validation cohorts. V-gene and J-gene trimming of TCR beta chains was associated with a missense DCLRE1C variant in a later genetic analysis, and the association was replicated in an independent cohort. HLA typing was unavailable for some donors at each locus, so association tests used only the typed subset. A further reported finding was that TCR beta sequences accurately predicted the HLA-A and HLA-B alleles for most subjects in the first cohort. The presence/absence analyses assumed that sequencing depth was roughly uniform across donors, and that assumption may not be true. The authors suggested that the approach could potentially be generalized to other disease states and immunological phenotypes. A later analysis found that HLA-associated TCR beta chains were more clonally expanded and had lower generation probabilities than equally common non-associated chains. A later analysis found that TCR association rates varied across HLA loci, with DRB1 alleles showing the most associated TCRs and HLA-C alleles the fewest. Some IMGT-functional V segments, including TRBV6-2 and TRBV6-3, could not be distinguished by the 87-base-pair reads and were therefore excluded. According to a later analysis, parvovirus B19, influenza, CMV and Epstein-Barr virus appeared linked to several top co-occurrence clusters. A later analysis found that most CMV-associated TCR beta chains appeared HLA-restricted, with HLA associations seemingly driven largely by CMV exposure. Across donors, most TCR sequences were observed very rarely, whereas some public TCRs were present in many individuals.

The count of this clone is one. Its recognized antigen is unknown. The input lacks base qualities; no much larger clone sits a single base away. Libraries were made using the immunoSEQ multiplex PCR assay. A mixture of 60 forward primers for TCR Vbeta segments and 13 reverse primers for TCR Jbeta segments was used in the multiplex PCR. Amplification of the CDR3 region of rearranged TCR beta genes was performed with a multiplex PCR assay on genomic DNA. On the Illumina HiSeq System, the amplified TCR beta libraries were sequenced as 87-base-pair reads. The original methods were these. A later analysis counted about 82 million unique TCR beta chains across the 550 to 800 repertoires, and 10 million to 12 million of these chains were shared by at least two donors. To remove PCR and sequencing errors, raw reads were error-corrected and collapsed into unique sequences using a nearest-neighbor algorithm that merged closely related sequences. V, D and J gene segments were assigned by aligning CDR3 sequences to IMGT reference sequences. For a sequence to be retained, a match of at least six nucleotides to both a V gene segment and a J gene segment was required. Rearrangements were called productive when the CDR3 lacked stop codons and stayed in frame with V and J; all others were non-productive. CDR3 was defined according to IMGT convention as the region running from the second conserved V-encoded cysteine to the conserved J-encoded phenylalanine. In an earlier analysis of just under 600 of the donors, sequences lacking an unambiguous match to a single V gene segment were excluded. In an earlier analysis of roughly 500 of the donors, V segments were called functional above 56.7% productive rearrangements and were called segregating when the between-donor standard deviation exceeded 5%. A statistical classification framework was developed to diagnose cytomegalovirus status using the catalog of TCR beta chain sequences. In a later analysis, V and J genes were assigned by comparing TCR nucleotide sequences against IMGT/GENE-DB human TR gene sequences. A later analysis assigned CDR3 sequences and most-parsimonious VDJ recombination scenarios with the TCRdist pipeline. In a later analysis, each TCR beta chain was defined by its CDR3 amino acid sequence together with its V-gene family, and reads lacking a unique V-gene family were excluded. In a later analysis, fewer than 600 highly shared, low-generation-probability nucleotide sequences were removed to address suspected cross-contamination and a sequencing artifact. For each public chain, a later analysis derived a clonal expansion index from normalized ranks of inferred template counts within each repertoire. A later analysis computed generation probabilities with a VDJ recombination model fitted to out-of-frame rearrangements, and checked the results against IGoR. In a later analysis, hypergeometric tests were used to score TCR-TCR, TCR-HLA and TCR-CMV co-occurrence, with a repertoire-size bias correction applied to TCR pairs. In a later analysis, false discovery rates were estimated by permuting HLA or CMV assignments 20 times. In a later analysis, co-occurring TCRs were grouped using DBSCAN, with TCRdist sequence similarity added in when clustering inside HLA-allele-positive subsets. For co-occurrence clustering, repertoires with fewer than 30,000 or more than 120,000 public chains were excluded, along with about five repertoires with anomalous nucleotide sharing. This is the immuneACCESS table as TCRdb keeps it, with only in-frame sequences that have V and J called. A part of the clones is gone; compared with another copy, unresolved V genes explain less than half, and the rest is unexplained. D and trimming were read from the DNA, whereas the V and J calls and clone size are those reported in that table. This sample comprises 90,000 or so clones, less than 70% of them detected only once. The ten largest clones represent 2.5% to 3% of the sample.

The cohort consisted of 650 to 850 healthy bone marrow donors. At the time of sampling, every cohort member was nominally healthy, though immune exposures that went unrecorded were likely present. The donor was CMV seronegative and was included in the group of a few hundred seronegative cohort members. A peripheral blood sample was provided by each donor, and peripheral blood mononuclear cells were used for TCR beta sequencing. Genomic DNA was extracted from the blood cell samples with the Qiagen DNeasy Blood Extraction Kit. V lost 2 bases and J lost 3 bases; the stretch between them is 13 bases long. The germline V gene gives CDR1 as KGHSH and CDR2 as LQKENI. Including the terminal cysteine and phenylalanine, the CDR3 comprises 15 residues. Solely the CDR3 DNA is kept, with 45 bases framed from the first base.

Sequenced sample: PBMCs. Rearrangement joined TRBV18 to TRBJ2-5; perhaps TRBD2 is the D gene, with 6 bases matching. The receptor comes from a man in his fifties or sixties in good health and CMV-seronegative. This receptor has the CDR3 CASSPGAGGEETQYF. In nucleotides, the sequence is TGTGCCAGCTCACCAGGGGCCGGGGGAGAAGAGACCCAGTACTTC. Full variable domain (CDR3 extended with the reference TRBV18 and TRBJ2-5 proteins): NAGVMQNPRHLVRRRGQEARLRCSPMKGHSHVYWYRQLPEEGLKFMVYLQKENIIDESGMPKERFSAEFPKEGPSILRIQQVVRGDSAAYFCASSPGAGGEETQYFGPGTRLLVL.